This TCR beta chain came from a study of T-cell reconstitution after alpha-beta-depleted transplantation in children (dated by TCRdb to 2015 to 2016). About the full investigation: The study quantitatively tracked T-cell immune reconstitution after TCRalphabeta/CD19-depleted allogeneic hematopoietic cell transplantation in children using TCR repertoire profiling.

On this clonotype itself: Its cognate antigen has yet to be identified. Base qualities are not at hand, and no much larger clone is one base apart.

Results and caveats for the whole study, not just this receptor: The apparently early alphabetaT-cell count recovery about two months after transplant was reportedly dependent on only several hundred rapidly expanded clones derived from non-depleted graft cells. In some patients, the high TCRbeta diversity seen at day 60 was put down to recipient T cells and intrathymic progenitors that had survived conditioning. Over the following months the frequencies of hyperexpanded clones went down, and after one year T-cell counts and TCRbeta diversity were mostly credited to newly produced T cells.

The treatment or condition label here, explained by the study, means: allogeneic hematopoietic cell transplantation with graft depleted of TCRalphabeta T cells and CD19 B cells. The children who served as transplant recipients had been given grafts of TCRalphabeta/CD19-depleted allogeneic hematopoietic cells. Unmatched junction bases come to 5, with V trimmed by 2 bases and J by 2 bases. The CDR1 and CDR2 encoded by the germline V gene are SGHVS and FNYEAQ. The CDR3 starts with the cysteine, ends with the phenylalanine, and has 16 residues. Just CDR3 DNA is preserved here, 48 bases in frame from base 1. The library was built by means of PCR. This sample was sequenced with an Illumina HiSeq 2500. To normalize quantification of the TCRbeta repertoire, the TCR libraries were built with molecular barcoding that relied on unique molecular identifiers. The raw public data were reprocessed by TCRdb itself: fastp quality trimming at Q25, MiXCR clonotype calling, in-frame beta chains only. Each CDR3 protein appears once, grouped with its most common genes and DNA. Recorded for this sample are around 420,000 distinct CDR3 sequences; about 16% of them occurred a single time. The ten largest make up around 30% of the sample.

The sequences come from PBMCs, mostly from graft donor cells, collected 360 days after TCRalphabeta/CD19-depleted stem cell transplant. Here the chain combines TRBV7-6 and TRBJ2-7; the central 11 bases match TRBD2. The TCR sequence derives from a boy younger than two who had a stem cell transplant for Wiskott-Aldrich syndrome, so the T cells may come from the graft donor. Read as DNA, the sequence is TGTGCCAGCAGCTTATTCCCTAGCGGGGGGCCCTACGAGCAGTACTTC. Translated, it gives CASSLFPSGGPYEQYF.